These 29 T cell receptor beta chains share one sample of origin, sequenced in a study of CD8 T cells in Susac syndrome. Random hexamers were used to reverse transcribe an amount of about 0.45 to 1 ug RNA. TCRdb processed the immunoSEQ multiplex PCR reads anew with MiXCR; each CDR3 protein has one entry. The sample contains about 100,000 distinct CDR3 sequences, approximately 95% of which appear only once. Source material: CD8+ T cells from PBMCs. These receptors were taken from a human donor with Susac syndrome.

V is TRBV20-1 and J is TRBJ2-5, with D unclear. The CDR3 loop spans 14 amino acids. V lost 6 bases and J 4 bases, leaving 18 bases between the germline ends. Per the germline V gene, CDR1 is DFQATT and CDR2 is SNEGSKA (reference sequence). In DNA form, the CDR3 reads TGCAGTGCCGTCATGGGTCCCTGGGCAGAGACCCAGTACTTC. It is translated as CSAVMGPWAETQYF.

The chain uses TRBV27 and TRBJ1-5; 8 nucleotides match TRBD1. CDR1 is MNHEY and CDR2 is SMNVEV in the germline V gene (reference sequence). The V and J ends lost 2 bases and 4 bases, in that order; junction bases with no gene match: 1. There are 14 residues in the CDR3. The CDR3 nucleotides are TGTGCCAGCAGTTTACAGGGGGCTAATCAGCCCCAGCATTTT. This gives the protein CASSLQGANQPQHF.

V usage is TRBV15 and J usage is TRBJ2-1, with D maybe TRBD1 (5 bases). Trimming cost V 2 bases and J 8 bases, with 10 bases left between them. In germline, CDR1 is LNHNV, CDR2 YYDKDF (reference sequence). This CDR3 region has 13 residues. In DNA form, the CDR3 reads TGTGCCACCAGCAGACAGGGTGCGGATGAGCAGTTCTTC. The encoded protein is CATSRQGADEQFF.

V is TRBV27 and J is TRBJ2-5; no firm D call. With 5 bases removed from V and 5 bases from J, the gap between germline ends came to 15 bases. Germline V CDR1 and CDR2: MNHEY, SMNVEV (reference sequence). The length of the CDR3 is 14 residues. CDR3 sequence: CASSPQTVGETQYF. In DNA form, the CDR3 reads TGTGCCAGCAGTCCCCAGACCGTGGGGGAGACCCAGTACTTC.

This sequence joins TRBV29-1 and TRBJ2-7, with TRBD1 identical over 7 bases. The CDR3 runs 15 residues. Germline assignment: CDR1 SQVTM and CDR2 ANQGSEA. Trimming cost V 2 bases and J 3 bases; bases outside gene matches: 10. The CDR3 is CSVEILQGDSYEQYF. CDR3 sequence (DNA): TGCAGCGTTGAAATCCTGCAGGGGGACAGCTACGAGCAGTACTTC.

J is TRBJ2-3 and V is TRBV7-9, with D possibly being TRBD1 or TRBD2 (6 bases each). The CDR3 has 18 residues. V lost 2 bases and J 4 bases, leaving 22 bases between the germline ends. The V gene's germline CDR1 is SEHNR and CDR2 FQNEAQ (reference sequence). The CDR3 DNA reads TGTGCCAGCAGCTTAAATACAAACAATCCTGGGGGGCCAGATACGCAGTATTTT. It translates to CASSLNTNNPGGPDTQYF.

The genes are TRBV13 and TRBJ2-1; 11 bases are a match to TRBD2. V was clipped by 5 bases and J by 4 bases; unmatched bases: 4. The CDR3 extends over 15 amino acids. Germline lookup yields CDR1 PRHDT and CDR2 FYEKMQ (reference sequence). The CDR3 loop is CASSLTSGIYNEQFF. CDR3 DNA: TGTGCCAGCAGCCTGACTAGCGGGATATACAATGAGCAGTTCTTC.

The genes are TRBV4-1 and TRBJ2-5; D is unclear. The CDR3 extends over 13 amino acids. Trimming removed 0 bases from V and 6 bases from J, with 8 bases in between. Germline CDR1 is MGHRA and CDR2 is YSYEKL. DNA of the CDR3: TGCGCCAGCAGCCAAGAAAGCTGGAAGACCCAGTACTTC. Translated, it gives CASSQESWKTQYF.

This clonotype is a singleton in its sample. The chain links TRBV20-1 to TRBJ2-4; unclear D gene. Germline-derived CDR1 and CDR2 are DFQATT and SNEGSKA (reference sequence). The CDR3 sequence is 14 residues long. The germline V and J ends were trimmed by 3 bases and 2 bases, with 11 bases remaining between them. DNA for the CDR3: TGCAGTGCTAGTGCGGTCTCCTCCAAAAACATTCAGTACTTC. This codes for CSASAVSSKNIQYF.

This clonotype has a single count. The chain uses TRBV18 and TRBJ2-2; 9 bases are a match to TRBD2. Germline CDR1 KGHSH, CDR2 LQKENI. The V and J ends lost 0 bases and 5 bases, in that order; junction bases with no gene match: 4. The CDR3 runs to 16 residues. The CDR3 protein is CASSPPSSGGTGELFF. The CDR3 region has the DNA TGTGCCAGCTCACCACCGTCAAGCGGGGGGACCGGGGAGCTGTTTTTT.

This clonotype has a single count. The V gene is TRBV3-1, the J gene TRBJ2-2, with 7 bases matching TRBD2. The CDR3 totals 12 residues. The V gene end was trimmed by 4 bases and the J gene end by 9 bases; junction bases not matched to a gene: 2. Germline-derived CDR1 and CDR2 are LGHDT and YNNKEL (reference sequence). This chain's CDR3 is CASSPTSRELFF. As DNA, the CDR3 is TGTGCCAGCAGCCCGACTAGCAGGGAGCTGTTTTTT.

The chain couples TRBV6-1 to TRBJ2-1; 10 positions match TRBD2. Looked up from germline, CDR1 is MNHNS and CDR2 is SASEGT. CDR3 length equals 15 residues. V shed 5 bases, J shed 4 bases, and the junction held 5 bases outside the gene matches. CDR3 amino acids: CASSLLAGEYNEQFF. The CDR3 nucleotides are TGTGCCAGCAGTCTCCTAGCGGGGGAATACAATGAGCAGTTCTTC.

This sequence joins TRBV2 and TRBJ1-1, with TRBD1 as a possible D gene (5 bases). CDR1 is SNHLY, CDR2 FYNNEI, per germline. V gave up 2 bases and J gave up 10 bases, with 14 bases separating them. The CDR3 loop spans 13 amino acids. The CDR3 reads CASSERRDQGAFF. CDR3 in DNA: TGTGCCAGCAGTGAAAGGAGGGACCAAGGAGCTTTCTTT. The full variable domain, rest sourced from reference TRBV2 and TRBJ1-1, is EPEVTQTPSHQVTQMGQEVILRCVPISNHLYFYWYRQILGQKVEFLVSFYNNEISEKSEIFDDQFSVERPDGSNFTLKIRSTKLEDSAMYFCASSERRDQGAFFGQGTRLTVV.

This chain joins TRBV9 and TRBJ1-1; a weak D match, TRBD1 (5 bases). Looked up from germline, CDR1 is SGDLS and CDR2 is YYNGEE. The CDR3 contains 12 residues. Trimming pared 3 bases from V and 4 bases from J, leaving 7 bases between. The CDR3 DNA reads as TGTGCCAGCAGCGCCGGGGGCACTGAAGCTTTCTTT. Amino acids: CASSAGGTEAFF.

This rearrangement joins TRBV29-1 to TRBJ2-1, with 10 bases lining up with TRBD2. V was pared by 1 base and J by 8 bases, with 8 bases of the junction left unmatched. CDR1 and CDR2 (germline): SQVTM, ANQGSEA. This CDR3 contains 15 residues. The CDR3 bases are TGCAGCGTTGAAGTATTCCTAGCGGGAGAGGATGAGCAGTTCTTC. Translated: CSVEVFLAGEDEQFF.

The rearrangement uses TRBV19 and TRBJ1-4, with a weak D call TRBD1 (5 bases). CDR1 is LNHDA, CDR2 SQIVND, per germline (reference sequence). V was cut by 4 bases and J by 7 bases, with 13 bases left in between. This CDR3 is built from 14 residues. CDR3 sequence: CASSTRDSGEKLFF. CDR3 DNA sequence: TGTGCCAGTAGTACCAGGGATTCGGGTGAAAAACTGTTTTTT. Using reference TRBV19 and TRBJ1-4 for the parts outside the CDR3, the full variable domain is DGGITQSPKYLFRKEGQNVTLSCEQNLNHDAMYWYRQDPGQGLRLIYYSQIVNDFQKGDIAEGYSVSREKKESFPLTVTSAQKNPTAFYLCASSTRDSGEKLFFGSGTQLSVL.

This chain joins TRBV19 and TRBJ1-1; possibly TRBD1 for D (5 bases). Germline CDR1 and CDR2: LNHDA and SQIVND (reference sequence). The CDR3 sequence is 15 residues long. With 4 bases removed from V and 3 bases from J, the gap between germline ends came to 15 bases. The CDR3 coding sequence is TGTGCCAGTAGTAGAGTGTGGGGCCCGGACACTGAAGCTTTCTTT. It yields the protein CASSRVWGPDTEAFF.

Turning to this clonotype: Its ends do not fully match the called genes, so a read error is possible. CDR3 region: CASGLGTEAFF. DNA for the CDR3: TGTGCTAGTGGGTTGGGGACTGAAGCTTTCTTT. The chain links TRBV12-5 to TRBJ1-1; D is unresolved. Germline V gives CDR1 LGHNT, CDR2 FRNRAP. The CDR3 totals 11 residues.

The CDR3 DNA reads TGTGCCAGCAGCCGCGGGGACGCCAACACTGAAGCTTTCTTT. It is translated as CASSRGDANTEAFF. The chain joins TRBV7-3 to TRBJ1-1; D might be TRBD1 (5 bases). CDR1 SGHTA and CDR2 FQGTGA come from the germline V gene. Trimming removed 5 bases from V and 2 bases from J, with 12 bases in between. The CDR3 is made up of 14 amino acids.

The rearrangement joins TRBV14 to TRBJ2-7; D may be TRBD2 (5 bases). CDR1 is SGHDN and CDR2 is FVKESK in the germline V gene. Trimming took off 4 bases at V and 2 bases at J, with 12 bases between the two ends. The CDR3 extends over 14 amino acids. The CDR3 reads CASSPGIAPYEQYF. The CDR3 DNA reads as TGTGCCAGCAGCCCCGGGATCGCCCCCTACGAGCAGTACTTC.

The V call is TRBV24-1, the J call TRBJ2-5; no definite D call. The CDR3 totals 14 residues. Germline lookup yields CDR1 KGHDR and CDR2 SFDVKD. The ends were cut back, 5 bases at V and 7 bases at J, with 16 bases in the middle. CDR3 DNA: TGTGCCACCAGTGCCTCTCCCCGCATCGGGACCCAGTACTTC. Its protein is CATSASPRIGTQYF.

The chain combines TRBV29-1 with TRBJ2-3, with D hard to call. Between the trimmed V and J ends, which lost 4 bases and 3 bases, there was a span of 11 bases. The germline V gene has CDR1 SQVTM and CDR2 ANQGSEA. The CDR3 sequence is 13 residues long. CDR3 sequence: CSVVSENTDTQYF. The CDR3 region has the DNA TGCAGCGTTGTATCCGAGAATACAGATACGCAGTATTTT.

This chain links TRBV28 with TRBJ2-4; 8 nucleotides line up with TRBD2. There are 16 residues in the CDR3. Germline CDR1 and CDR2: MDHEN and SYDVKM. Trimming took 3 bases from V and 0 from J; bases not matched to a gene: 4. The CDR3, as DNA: TGTGCCAGCAGTTTCCGGACTAGCCTAGCCAAAAACATTCAGTACTTC. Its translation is CASSFRTSLAKNIQYF.

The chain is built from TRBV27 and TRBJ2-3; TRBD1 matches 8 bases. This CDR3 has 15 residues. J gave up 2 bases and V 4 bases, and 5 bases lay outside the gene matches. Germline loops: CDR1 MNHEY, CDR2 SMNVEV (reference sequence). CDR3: CASSSDRAITDTQYF. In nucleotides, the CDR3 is TGTGCCAGCAGTTCGGACAGGGCTATCACAGATACGCAGTATTTT.

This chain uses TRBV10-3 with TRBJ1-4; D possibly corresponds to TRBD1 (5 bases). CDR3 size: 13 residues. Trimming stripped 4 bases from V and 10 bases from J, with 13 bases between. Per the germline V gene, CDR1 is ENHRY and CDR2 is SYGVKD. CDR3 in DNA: TGTGCCATCAGTGTTACAGGTTGGGTAAAACTGTTTTTT. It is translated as CAISVTGWVKLFF.

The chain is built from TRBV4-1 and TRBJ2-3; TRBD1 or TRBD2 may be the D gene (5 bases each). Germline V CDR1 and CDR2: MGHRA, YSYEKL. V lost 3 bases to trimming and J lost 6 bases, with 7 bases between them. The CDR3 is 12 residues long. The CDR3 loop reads CASSHEGDTQYF. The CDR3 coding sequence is TGCGCCAGCAGCCACGAGGGGGATACGCAGTATTTT.

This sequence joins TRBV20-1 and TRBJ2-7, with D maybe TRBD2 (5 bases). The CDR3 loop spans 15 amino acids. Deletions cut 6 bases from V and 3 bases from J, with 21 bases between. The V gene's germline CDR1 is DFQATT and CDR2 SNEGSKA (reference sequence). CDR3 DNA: TGCAGTGCCCTGCCGGGAAGTAGCGTAAACTACGAGCAGTACTTC. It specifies CSALPGSSVNYEQYF.

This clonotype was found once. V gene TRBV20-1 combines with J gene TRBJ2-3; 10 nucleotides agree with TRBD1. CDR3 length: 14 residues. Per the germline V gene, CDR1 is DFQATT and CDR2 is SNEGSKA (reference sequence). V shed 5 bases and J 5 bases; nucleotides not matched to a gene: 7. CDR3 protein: CSARRQGAKDTQYF. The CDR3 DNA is TGCAGTGCTCGCAGACAGGGGGCAAAAGATACGCAGTATTTT.

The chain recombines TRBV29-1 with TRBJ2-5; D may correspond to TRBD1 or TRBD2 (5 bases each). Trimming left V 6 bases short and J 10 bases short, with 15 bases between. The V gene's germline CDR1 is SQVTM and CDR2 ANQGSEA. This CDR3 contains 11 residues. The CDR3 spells CSVDLLGDQYF. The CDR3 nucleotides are TGCAGCGTGGACCTACTGGGGGACCAGTACTTC.